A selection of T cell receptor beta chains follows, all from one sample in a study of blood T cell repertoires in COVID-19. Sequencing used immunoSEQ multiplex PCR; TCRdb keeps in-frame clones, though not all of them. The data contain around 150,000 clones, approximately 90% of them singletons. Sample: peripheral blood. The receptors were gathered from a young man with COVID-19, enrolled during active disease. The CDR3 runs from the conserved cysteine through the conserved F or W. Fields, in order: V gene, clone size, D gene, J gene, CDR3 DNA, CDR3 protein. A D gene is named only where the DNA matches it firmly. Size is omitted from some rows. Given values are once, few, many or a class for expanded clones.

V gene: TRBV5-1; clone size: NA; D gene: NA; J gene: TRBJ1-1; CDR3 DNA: TGCGCCAGCAGCTTGGCCCCGGGGGGTGAAGCTTTCTTT; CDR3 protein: CASSLAPGGEAFF
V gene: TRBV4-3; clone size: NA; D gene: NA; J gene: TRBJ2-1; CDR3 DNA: TGCGCCAGCAGCCAAGATCGGCGGAGCTCCTACAATGAGCAGTTCTTC; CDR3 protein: CASSQDRRSSYNEQFF
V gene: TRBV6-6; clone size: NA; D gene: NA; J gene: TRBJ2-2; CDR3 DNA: TGTGCCAGCAGTCCAGGACAGCACACCGGGGAGCTGTTTTTT; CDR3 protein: CASSPGQHTGELFF
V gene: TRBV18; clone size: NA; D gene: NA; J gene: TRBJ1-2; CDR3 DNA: TGTGCCAGCTCACCACCGTCGGGGGATGGCTATGGCTACACCTTC; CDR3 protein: CASSPPSGDGYGYTF
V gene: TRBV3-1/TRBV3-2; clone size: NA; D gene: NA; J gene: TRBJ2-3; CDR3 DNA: TGTGCCAGCAGCCATTACAGGACAGATACGCAGTATTTT; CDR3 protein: CASSHYRTDTQYF
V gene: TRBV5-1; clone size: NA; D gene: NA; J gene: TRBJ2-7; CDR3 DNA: TGCGCCAGCAGCCCGGATACAGGGTCCTCCTACGAGCAGTACTTC; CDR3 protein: CASSPDTGSSYEQYF
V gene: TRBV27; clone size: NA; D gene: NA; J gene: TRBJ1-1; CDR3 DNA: TGTGCCAGCAGTTCCCCGGGACAACCGAACACTGAAGCTTTCTTT; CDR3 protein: CASSSPGQPNTEAFF
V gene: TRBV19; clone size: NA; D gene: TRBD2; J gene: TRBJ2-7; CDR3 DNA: TGTGCCAGTAGTCACCTAGGCGGGGGTGGCGACGAGCAGTACTTC; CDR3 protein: CASSHLGGGGDEQYF
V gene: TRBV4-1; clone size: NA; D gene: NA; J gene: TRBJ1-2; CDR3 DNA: TGCGCCAGCAGCCAAGCCGGGGGGCAGGCCTATGGCTACACCTTC; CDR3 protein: CASSQAGGQAYGYTF
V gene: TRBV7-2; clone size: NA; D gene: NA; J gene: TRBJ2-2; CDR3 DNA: TGTGCCAGCAGCTTTCGGGCGGGGGCAGACACCGGGGAGCTGTTTTTT; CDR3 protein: CASSFRAGADTGELFF
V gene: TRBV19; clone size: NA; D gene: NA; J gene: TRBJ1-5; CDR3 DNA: TGTGCCAGTAGTAAGGGGGTTAGCAATCAGCCCCAGCATTTT; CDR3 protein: CASSKGVSNQPQHF
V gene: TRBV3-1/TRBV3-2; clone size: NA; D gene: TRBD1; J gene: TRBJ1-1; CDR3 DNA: TGTGCCAGCAGCCAAGTTACGCAAGGACAGGGGAACACTGAAGCTTTCTTT; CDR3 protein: CASSQVTQGQGNTEAFF
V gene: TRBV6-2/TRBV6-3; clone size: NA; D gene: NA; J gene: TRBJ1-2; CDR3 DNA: TGTGCCAGCAGTTTAGAGGGTTATGGCTACACCTTC; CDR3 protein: CASSLEGYGYTF
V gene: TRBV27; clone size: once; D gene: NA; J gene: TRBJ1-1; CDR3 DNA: TGTGCCAGCACCATAGGGGGAGGGGGAAACACTGAAGCTTTCTTT; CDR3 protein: CASTIGGGGNTEAFF
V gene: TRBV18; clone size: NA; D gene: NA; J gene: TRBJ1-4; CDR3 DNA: TGTGCCAGCTCGGGCCAAGTTGCAACTAATGAAAAACTGTTTTTT; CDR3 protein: CASSGQVATNEKLFF
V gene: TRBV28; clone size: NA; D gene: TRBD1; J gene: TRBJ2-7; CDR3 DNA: TGTGCCAGCAGTTTCGGGACAGGAGTTTACGAGCAGTACTTC; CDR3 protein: CASSFGTGVYEQYF
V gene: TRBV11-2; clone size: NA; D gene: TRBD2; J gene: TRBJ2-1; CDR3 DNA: TGTGCCAGCAGCATAAGCGGGAGGGCTGTCTATGAGCAGTTCTTC; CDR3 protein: CASSISGRAVYEQFF
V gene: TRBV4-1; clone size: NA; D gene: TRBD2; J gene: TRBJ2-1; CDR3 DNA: TGCGCCAGCAGCCAAGGACTAGCGGGGGGGCTCGATGAGCAGTTCTTC; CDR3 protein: CASSQGLAGGLDEQFF
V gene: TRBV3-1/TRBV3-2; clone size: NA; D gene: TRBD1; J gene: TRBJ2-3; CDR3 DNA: TGTGCCAGCAGTCAACCGACAGGGGCAGATACGCAGTATTTT; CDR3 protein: CASSQPTGADTQYF
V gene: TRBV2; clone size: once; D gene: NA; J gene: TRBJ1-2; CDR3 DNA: TGTGCCAGCAGTGGGGACTTGGGGGGCTACACCTTC; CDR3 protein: CASSGDLGGYTF
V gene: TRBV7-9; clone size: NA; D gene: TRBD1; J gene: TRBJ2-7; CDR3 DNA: TGTGCCAGCAGCCGCCGGGACAGGACCTACGAGCAGTACTTC; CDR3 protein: CASSRRDRTYEQYF
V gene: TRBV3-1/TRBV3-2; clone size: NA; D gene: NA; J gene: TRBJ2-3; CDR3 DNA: TGTGCCAGCAGCCCCCAAACCCGCTTACTGAGCACAGATACGCAGTATTTT; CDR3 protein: CASSPQTRLLSTDTQYF
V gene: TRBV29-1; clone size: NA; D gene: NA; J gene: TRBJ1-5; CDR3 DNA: TGCAGCGTTCTCAGTAATAATCAGCCCCAGCATTTT; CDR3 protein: CSVLSNNQPQHF
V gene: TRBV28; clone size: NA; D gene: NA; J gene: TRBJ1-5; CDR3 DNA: TGTGCCAGCAGCCTCCAGGGTTATAGCAATCAGCCCCAGCATTTT; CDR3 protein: CASSLQGYSNQPQHF
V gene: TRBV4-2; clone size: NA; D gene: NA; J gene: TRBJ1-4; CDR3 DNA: TGTGCCAGCAGATCCGCAACTAATGAAAAACTGTTTTTT; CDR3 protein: CASRSATNEKLFF
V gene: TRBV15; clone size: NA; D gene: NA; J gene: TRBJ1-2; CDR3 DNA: TGTGCCACCAGCGCCCCGGGGCAGGGGCAATATGGCTACACCTTC; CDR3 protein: CATSAPGQGQYGYTF
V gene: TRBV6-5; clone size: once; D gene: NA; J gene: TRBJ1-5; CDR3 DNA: TGTGCCAGCAGTTACTCGTCCGGGCAGCCCCAGCATTTT; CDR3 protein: CASSYSSGQPQHF
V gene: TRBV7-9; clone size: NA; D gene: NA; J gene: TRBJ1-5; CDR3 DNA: TGTGCCAGCAGCTCTACTCGTACAGGGCCCAATCAGCCCCAGCATTTT; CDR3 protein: CASSSTRTGPNQPQHF
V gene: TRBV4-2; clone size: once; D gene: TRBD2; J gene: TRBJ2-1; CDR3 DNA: TGTGCCAGCAGCCCTAACCGGGGGGGCCAGAATGAGCAGTTCTTC; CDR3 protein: CASSPNRGGQNEQFF
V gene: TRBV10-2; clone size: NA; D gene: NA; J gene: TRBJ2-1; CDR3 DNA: TGCGCCAGCAGTGAGGGTGGCTCCATCCATGAGCAGTTCTTC; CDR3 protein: CASSEGGSIHEQFF
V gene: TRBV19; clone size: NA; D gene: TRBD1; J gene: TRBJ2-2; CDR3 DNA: TGTGCCAGTGGACAGGGGGGGGCCGGGGAGCTGTTTTTT; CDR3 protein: CASGQGGAGELFF
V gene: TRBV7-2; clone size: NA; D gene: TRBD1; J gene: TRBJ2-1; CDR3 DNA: TGTGCCAGCAGCTTTTCAGGGACAGGGGTCAATGAGCAGTTCTTC; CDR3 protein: CASSFSGTGVNEQFF
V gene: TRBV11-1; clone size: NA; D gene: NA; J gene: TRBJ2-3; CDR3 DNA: TGTGCCAGCAGCTCGACGGGACTCCGCACAGATACGCAGTATTTT; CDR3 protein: CASSSTGLRTDTQYF